The entry below describes one T cell receptor beta chain. Its antigen is unidentified. Sequencing targeted expressed TCRB transcripts, as all isolated RNA had been reverse transcribed. Sequencing used immunoSEQ multiplex PCR; TCRdb keeps in-frame clones, though not all of them. The repertoire has about 330,000 clones, roughly 9.6% of them found once; the top ten carry roughly 0.014%. Without exception, sorted populations had purity beyond 95%. This entry comes from a study of beta chain features in type 1 diabetes. Study-level points and caveats: Shortening of TCRB CDR3s, moderate but significant, appeared in all four CD4+ subsets of Type 1 diabetes patients.

V was shortened by 4 bases and J by 4 bases, with 12 bases between the two germline ends. Germline values: CDR1 SQVTM, CDR2 ANQGSEA. The CDR3 totals 13 residues. What was sequenced was naive CD4+ T cells from blood. V and J are TRBV29-1 and TRBJ2-3; D call uncertain. The source of this sequence is a woman aged 30 to 39 in good health. CDR3 loop: CSVAPPSSDTQYF. The CDR3 bases are TGCAGCGTTGCTCCCCCTTCGTCAGATACGCAGTATTTT.